The 22 T cell receptor beta chains below come from one sample, sequenced in a study of cytomegalovirus exposure and HLA in healthy donors. This PCR relied on a set of 60 Vbeta primers and 13 Jbeta primers. Here immunoSEQ multiplex PCR was the method, and the copy in TCRdb shows in-frame clones only, minus some. The profile shows 150,000 to 200,000 clones, roughly 79% of them singletons. The sequenced sample was PBMCs. The receptors derive from a woman in her thirties in good health and CMV-seropositive.

V is TRBV4-3 and J is TRBJ2-5; D gene unclear. The CDR3 has 12 amino acids. V dropped 2 bases and J dropped 4 bases, with 5 bases sitting between them. Germline V gives CDR1 LGHNA, CDR2 YSLEER. The DNA of the CDR3 is TGCGCCAGCAGCCAAAGTAGAGAGACCCAGTACTTC. Its translation is CASSQSRETQYF.

The chain joins TRBV28 to TRBJ2-7; TRBD2 matches 10 bases. In germline, CDR1 is MDHEN, CDR2 SYDVKM. After removal of 1 base from V and 4 bases from J, the junction contained 7 bases not matched to a gene. This CDR3 region has 16 residues. The CDR3 nucleotides read TGTGCCAGCAGTTTATTAGAGCGGGGGGGCCCTTACGAGCAGTACTTC. This codes for CASSLLERGGPYEQYF.

This chain uses TRBV5-1 with TRBJ1-1, with 9 positions matching TRBD1. Germline CDR1 is SGHRS and CDR2 is YFSETQ. V lost 7 bases and J lost 4; bases outside the gene matches: 11. The CDR3 is 15 residues long. For the CDR3, the DNA is TGCGCCAGCCGACTCTTTACAGGGGGCGTCACTGAAGCTTTCTTT. As protein: CASRLFTGGVTEAFF. Looking up the rest from reference TRBV5-1 and TRBJ1-1 gives the full variable domain: KAGVTQTPRYLIKTRGQQVTLSCSPISGHRSVSWYQQTPGQGLQFLFEYFSETQRNKGNFPGRFSGRQFSNSRSEMNVSTLELGDSALYLCASRLFTGGVTEAFFGQGTRLTVV.

The J gene is TRBJ2-3, the V gene TRBV6-5; TRBD2 matches 10 bases. V shed 5 bases, J shed 6 bases, and the junction held 8 bases outside the gene matches. The CDR3 sequence is 15 residues long. Germline CDR1 is MNHEY and CDR2 is SVGAGI. The CDR3 loop is CASSRAGGHMDTQYF. DNA of the CDR3: TGTGCCAGCAGTCGAGCGGGGGGGCACATGGATACGCAGTATTTT.

V is TRBV5-4 and J is TRBJ2-2, with 7 bases lining up with TRBD1. The CDR3 is made up of 14 amino acids. Unmatched junction bases numbered 3, after V lost 2 bases and J lost 5 bases. Germline V lookup: CDR1 SGHNT, CDR2 YYREEE (reference sequence). CDR3 DNA: TGTGCCAGCAGCTTCCGGGACAGAACCGGGGAGCTGTTTTTT. Encoded protein: CASSFRDRTGELFF.

This clone has just one count. V and J are TRBV7-9 and TRBJ2-7; no reliable D call. V was clipped by 4 bases and J by 10 bases, with 14 bases between them. There are 12 residues in the CDR3. Germline V gene lookup returns CDR1 SEHNR and CDR2 FQNEAQ (reference sequence). The CDR3: CASSSLRGSQYF. The DNA of the CDR3 is TGTGCCAGCAGCTCATTACGCGGCTCACAGTACTTC.

The J gene is TRBJ1-1, the V gene TRBV25-1; 8 bases line up with TRBD1. CDR1 MGHDK and CDR2 SYGVNS come from the germline V gene. CDR3 length equals 14 residues. Losses at the gene ends were 1 base for V and 7 bases for J; bases not matched to a gene: 5. The CDR3 reads CASSEFDRGIEAFF. The CDR3 coding sequence is TGTGCCAGCAGTGAATTTGACAGGGGAATTGAAGCTTTCTTT.

V gene TRBV10-3 combines with J gene TRBJ2-5; a possible D gene is TRBD1 (6 bases). Trimming removed 10 bases at V and 4 bases at J, with 19 bases between. The CDR3 is 14 amino acids. Germline V gene lookup returns CDR1 ENHRY and CDR2 SYGVKD. CDR3 in amino acids: CATAFQGSLETQYF. DNA of the CDR3: TGTGCCACCGCTTTCCAGGGGAGTTTAGAGACCCAGTACTTC.

The V gene is TRBV7-8, the J gene TRBJ1-3; TRBD1 agrees at 9 bases. The germline gives CDR1 SGHVS, CDR2 FQNEAQ. CDR3 size: 18 residues. With V trimmed by 6 bases and J by 0 bases, 12 bases remained unmatched. CDR3 DNA sequence: TGTGCCAGCAGTCCTGGACAGGGGATATGGGACTCTGGAAACACCATATATTTT. Its translation is CASSPGQGIWDSGNTIYF.

The chain has TRBV28 and TRBJ1-1; 12 bases line up with TRBD1. This CDR3 is built from 14 residues. The V gene end was trimmed by 11 bases and the J gene end by 4 bases; junction bases not matched to a gene: 8. Germline V gives CDR1 MDHEN, CDR2 SYDVKM. In DNA form, the CDR3 reads TGTGCCGGGGGGACAGGGGGCTCGGTCACTGAAGCTTTCTTT. Translation: CAGGTGGSVTEAFF. The whole variable domain, remainder taken from reference TRBV28 and TRBJ1-1, is DVKVTQSSRYLVKRTGEKVFLECVQDMDHENMFWYRQDPGLGLRLIYFSYDVKMKEKGDIPEGYSVSREKKERFSLILESASTNQTSMYLCAGGTGGSVTEAFFGQGTRLTVV.

V and J are TRBV10-3 and TRBJ1-3, with 8 nucleotides matching TRBD1. Germline values: CDR1 ENHRY, CDR2 SYGVKD. With 10 bases clipped from V and 1 base from J, the junction kept 6 bases outside the gene matches. The CDR3 runs 14 residues. In DNA, the CDR3 is TGTGCCACCGACAGGGGCCCTTCTGGAAACACCATATATTTT. Translating gives CATDRGPSGNTIYF.

This clone came up a few times. The rearrangement uses TRBV7-9 and TRBJ2-7; TRBD1 might be the D (6 bases). This CDR3 region has 13 residues. Germline values: CDR1 SEHNR, CDR2 FQNEAQ (reference sequence). With 1 base removed from V and 5 bases from J, the gap between germline ends came to 9 bases. CDR3: CASSLVGGHEQYF. The DNA of the CDR3 is TGTGCCAGCAGCTTAGTTGGGGGCCACGAGCAGTACTTC.

This clone was found a few times. The CDR3, as DNA: TGTGCCAGCAGCGCGACAGGGGTCGACTATGGCTACACCTTC. Translation: CASSATGVDYGYTF. The genes are TRBV7-9 and TRBJ1-2, with 8 bases matching TRBD1. With 5 bases clipped from V and 3 bases from J, the junction kept 5 bases outside the gene matches. The CDR3 sequence is 14 residues long. Germline CDR1 is SEHNR and CDR2 is FQNEAQ (reference sequence).

The V and J genes are TRBV4-3 and TRBJ2-7, with 15 bases fitting TRBD2. The CDR3 is 16 residues long. With V trimmed by 3 bases and J by 2 bases, 2 bases remained unmatched. Per germline, CDR1 LGHNA and CDR2 YSLEER. CDR3: CASSQGLAGGAYEQYF. The CDR3 DNA follows: TGCGCCAGCAGCCAGGGACTAGCGGGAGGCGCCTACGAGCAGTACTTC.

Only one count was recorded for this clone. V is TRBV9 and J is TRBJ1-2; tentatively, D is TRBD1 (6 bases). CDR1 and CDR2 from the germline V gene are SGDLS and YYNGEE. The V end was cut by 4 bases, the J end by 4 bases, with 8 bases between. The length of the CDR3 is 12 residues. The CDR3 protein is CASSSRGYGYTF. In nucleotides, the CDR3 is TGTGCCAGCAGCTCCAGGGGCTATGGCTACACCTTC.

The rearrangement links TRBV25-1 to TRBJ2-5, with D possibly matching TRBD2 (6 bases). V lost 2 bases and J lost 7, with 17 bases in between. This CDR3 is 15 amino acids long. CDR1 and CDR2 from the germline V gene are MGHDK and SYGVNS. The chain's CDR3 is CASSEQSVRGRTQYF. DNA for the CDR3: TGTGCCAGCAGTGAACAAAGCGTACGGGGGAGGACCCAGTACTTC.

This clone was recorded only once. The chain joins TRBV2 to TRBJ1-1; tentative D call: TRBD1 (5 bases). Trimming cost V 4 bases and J 0 bases, with 9 bases left between them. CDR1 and CDR2 (germline): SNHLY, FYNNEI. This CDR3 is built from 14 residues. The CDR3 protein is CASSGGTLNTEAFF. The CDR3 nucleotides are TGTGCCAGCAGTGGGGGGACTTTGAACACTGAAGCTTTCTTT.

The gene calls are TRBV9 and TRBJ2-1; D perhaps matches TRBD2 (6 bases). The CDR3 totals 16 residues. The germline V and J ends were trimmed by 0 bases and 4 bases, with 14 bases remaining between them. CDR1 and CDR2 from the germline V gene are SGDLS and YYNGEE. This chain's CDR3 is CASSVDGGTNYNEQFF. DNA of the CDR3: TGTGCCAGCAGCGTAGATGGCGGGACCAATTACAATGAGCAGTTCTTC.

V and J are TRBV29-1 and TRBJ2-7; 8 bases agree with TRBD2. V dropped 4 bases and J dropped 6; count of bases not matched to a gene: 8. This CDR3 has 13 amino acids. Germline CDR1 is SQVTM and CDR2 is ANQGSEA. CDR3 in DNA: TGCAGCGTTGGGGGACTAGTGGTCTCCGAGCAGTACTTC. This gives the protein CSVGGLVVSEQYF.

This sequence joins TRBV5-8 and TRBJ2-7, with unresolved D. Looked up from germline, CDR1 is SGHTS and CDR2 is YDEGEE. The ends were cut back, 2 bases at V and 3 bases at J, with 6 bases in the middle. This CDR3 has 12 residues. The CDR3 loop reads CASSLTYYEQYF. The CDR3 DNA is TGTGCCAGCAGCTTAACTTACTACGAGCAGTACTTC.

The chain carries TRBV7-2 and TRBJ1-4, with D possibly being TRBD1 (6 bases). Germline V gene sequence: CDR1 SGHTA, CDR2 FQGNSA. V was clipped by 6 bases and J by 8 bases, with 16 bases between them. CDR3 length: 14 residues. DNA of the CDR3: TGTGCCAGCAGGTTTACAGGGCCGGGCGAAAAACTGTTTTTT. This translates into CASRFTGPGEKLFF.

The V and J genes are TRBV5-4 and TRBJ2-1; TRBD1 matches at 8 bases. This CDR3 spans 13 amino acids. With V trimmed by 4 bases and J by 6 bases, 3 bases remained unmatched. Looked up from germline, CDR1 is SGHNT and CDR2 is YYREEE (reference sequence). This chain's CDR3 is CASSPGGFNEQFF. Here the CDR3 DNA reads TGTGCCAGCAGCCCAGGGGGCTTCAATGAGCAGTTCTTC.